The rows below give T cell receptor beta chains drawn from one sample of a study of blood T cells in healthy people across ages. TCRdb itself ran the 5' RACE reads through MiXCR, one entry per CDR3 protein. The profile covers about 730,000 distinct CDR3 sequences, with 40% to 45% appearing a single time and roughly 19% taken by the ten largest. Sequenced material: blood. The receptors stem from a woman in her sixties in good health. The CDR3 runs from the conserved cysteine through the conserved F or W. A D gene is named only where the DNA matches it firmly. The size of a clone is reported for some rows only, either as once, few or many, or as a class for expanded clones.

abundance	v_gene	j_gene	d_gene	CDR3nt	CDR3aa
NA	TRBV7-9	TRBJ2-2	NA	TGTGCCAGCAGCTTAGACAGGGTCGCCACCGGGGAGCTGTTTTTT	CASSLDRVATGELFF
once	TRBV29-1	TRBJ1-6	TRBD1	TGCAGCGCCCGGGACAGTGCTTATTCACCCCTCCACTTT	CSARDSAYSPLHF
NA	TRBV14	TRBJ2-7	NA	TGTGCCAGCAGCCCACACCTACTGGAGCAGTACTTC	CASSPHLLEQYF
NA	TRBV30	TRBJ2-7	NA	TGTGCCTGGAGTCCGGGCCCCTACGAGCAGTACTTC	CAWSPGPYEQYF
many	TRBV12-3/TRBV12-4	TRBJ2-3	TRBD1	TGTGCCAGCAGCGACAGGGGCGCAGATACGCAGTATTTT	CASSDRGADTQYF
once	TRBV9	TRBJ2-7	NA	TGTGCCAGCAGCGTAGACCTGGGAACCTACGAGCAGTACTTC	CASSVDLGTYEQYF
many	TRBV6-2/TRBV6-3	TRBJ2-7	NA	TGTGCCAGCAAAGTCTCGCCCCTCTCCTACGAGCAGTACTTC	CASKVSPLSYEQYF
few	TRBV11-1	TRBJ2-7	NA	TGTGCCAGCAGCATCCGAGGGGGGAGCTCCTACAATGAGCAGTACTTC	CASSIRGGSSYNEQYF
NA	TRBV9	TRBJ1-5	NA	TGTGCCAGCAGCGTAGTTGACAGTCCGAATCAGCCCCAGCATTTT	CASSVVDSPNQPQHF
NA	TRBV11-2	TRBJ2-3	NA	TGTGCCAGCAGCTTGACAGACGTCACCCATACGCAGTATTTT	CASSLTDVTHTQYF
NA	TRBV20-1	TRBJ2-3	NA	TGCAGTGCTAGGCTTAACACAGATACGCAGTATTTT	CSARLNTDTQYF
many	TRBV7-2	TRBJ1-2	TRBD1	TGTGCCAGCAGCTTAGCACAGGGGGGTGGCTACACCTTC	CASSLAQGGGYTF
NA	TRBV20-1	TRBJ1-2	TRBD1	TGCAGTGCTCACTCCCTCGGGACAGGGGTGGGCGCCCCCTATGGCTACACCTTC	CSAHSLGTGVGAPYGYTF
once	TRBV12-3/TRBV12-4	TRBJ1-1	NA	TGTGCCAGCAGTTTTTCGGCAGGGGACTTCCCTTCCCTTGAAGCTTTCTTT	CASSFSAGDFPSLEAFF
NA	TRBV29-1	TRBJ2-7	NA	TGCAGCGTGCCGGATGGGGGCAACTACGAGCAGTACTTC	CSVPDGGNYEQYF
NA	TRBV6-5	TRBJ2-7	NA	TGTGCCAGCAGTTACGGAAGAGGGGGAGGCCTCTACGAGCAGTACTTC	CASSYGRGGGLYEQYF
few	TRBV29-1	TRBJ2-1	TRBD2	TGCAGCGTTCGTAGAGTAGCGGGGTTATACAATGAGCAGTTCTTC	CSVRRVAGLYNEQFF
few	TRBV20-1	TRBJ1-2	TRBD1	TGCAGCCTTGGGACAGGGGGCGGAGGCTACACCTTC	CSLGTGGGGYTF
NA	TRBV5-1	TRBJ1-3	NA	TGCGCCAGCAGCCGATATGACAGAGATTCTGGAAACACCATATATTTT	CASSRYDRDSGNTIYF
few	TRBV9	TRBJ2-6	NA	TGTGCCAGCAGCGTGGGCATAAACAGGGTCTCTGGGGCCAACGTCCTGACTTTC	CASSVGINRVSGANVLTF
NA	TRBV7-3	TRBJ2-7	TRBD2	TGTGCCAGCAGCAACGGGGGGAGCGGGTACGAGCAGTACTTC	CASSNGGSGYEQYF
NA	TRBV27	TRBJ1-6	NA	TGTGCCAGCAGTTTACTCGGAGCTGATTCACCCCTCCACTTT	CASSLLGADSPLHF
NA	TRBV3-1	TRBJ2-7	NA	TGTGCCAGCAGCCAAGAGATAGACGGAGGAGGATCCTACGAGCAGTACTTC	CASSQEIDGGGSYEQYF
many	TRBV6-6	TRBJ2-1	NA	TGTGCCAGCAGTTACTCGCCCAATGAGCAGTTCTTC	CASSYSPNEQFF
few	TRBV7-3	TRBJ2-7	NA	TGTGCCAGCAGCTTACTGAGACAGATTCATTTTTCCTCCTACGAGCAGTACTTC	CASSLLRQIHFSSYEQYF
NA	TRBV2	TRBJ2-1	NA	TGTGCCAGCAGTGAAGTAAGGCCGCCGGATGAGCAGTTCTTC	CASSEVRPPDEQFF
many	TRBV9	TRBJ2-7	TRBD2	TGTGCCAGCAGCGTAACTCGAGCGGGAGTAGGCGAGCAGTACTTC	CASSVTRAGVGEQYF
many	TRBV27	TRBJ2-1	TRBD2	TGTGCCAGCAGCAGACTAGCGGACTACAATGAGCAGTTCTTC	CASSRLADYNEQFF
few	TRBV2	TRBJ2-3	NA	TGTGCCAGCATTTTAGACACAGATACGCAGTATTTT	CASILDTDTQYF
NA	TRBV15	TRBJ2-1	NA	TGTGCCACCAGCAGAGTGGGGTTTCAAGAGACCCAGTTCTTC	CATSRVGFQETQFF
NA	TRBV7-9	TRBJ2-1	TRBD2	TGTGCCAGCACCAAGTCCGGAGGAGCGGGAGTGGCTGAGCAGTTCTTC	CASTKSGGAGVAEQFF
NA	TRBV7-9	TRBJ2-7	TRBD1	TGTGCCAGCAGCGAGGACAGGGGGGGTTACGAGCAGTACTTC	CASSEDRGGYEQYF
few	TRBV12-3/TRBV12-4	TRBJ1-2	TRBD1	TGTGCCAGCAGTCCACAGGGACAGGGGGTGGGCACTAACTATGGCTACACCTTC	CASSPQGQGVGTNYGYTF